The T cell receptor beta chain described here comes from a study of blood T cell repertoires in COVID-19 (dated by TCRdb to the early 2020s). Context from the whole study: Samples covering the acute and convalescent phases of COVID-19 were provided by collaborators in the United States, Italy and Spain. The prospective study material was composed of cDNA or gDNA derived from T cells, B-cell-depleted T cells, or PBMCs. The dataset comprised deeply sampled blood TCRbeta repertoires from subjects exposed to, actively infected with, or recovered from COVID-19. A freely available public database, intended as a resource for researchers studying the immune response to SARS-CoV-2, is where the repertoires were released. The samples were drawn from two sources: the first 160 participants of the ongoing ImmuneRACE study, and 1,000 to 1,500 subjects contributed by 6 global collaborators. Sample metadata almost always included a de-identified subject ID, COVID-19 status, age in years and sex. Where HLA class I and class II types were available, the types were taken from metadata supplied by the sample provider, not from assay-based typing. Broader findings and caveats from the paper: The quantity of clinical and demographic metadata differed by source and by participant and was supplied without curation.

The collaborating institutions used their own protocols to collect whole blood in K2EDTA tubes. For TCRbeta analysis, collaborators shipped samples in one of three forms: frozen whole blood, isolated PBMCs, or DNA extracted from either of those sample types. The immunoSEQ Assay, a bias-controlled multiplex PCR, was used to amplify TCRbeta CDR3 regions from genomic DNA. Per the source publication's procedure: The number of nucleated cells in each sample was estimated by amplification of reference gene primers within the assay. To quantify the absolute abundance of each unique TCRbeta CDR3 rearrangement, sequence reads were collapsed and filtered. Productive Simpson clonality was computed per sample as the square root of Simpson's diversity index over productive rearrangements. In TCRdb, the immuneACCESS table is reduced to in-frame sequences with V and J assigned. These tables do not hold every clone; where another copy was compared, an unresolved V gene accounts for under half, and the others remain unexplained. That table is the source of V, J and clone size, and D and trimming were worked out from the DNA. The sample table lists approximately 130,000 clones, approximately 87% of them with a count of one. The ten largest clones capture 2% to 2.5% of the sample.

The germline V gene encodes CDR1 LNHDA and CDR2 SQIVND (reference sequence). Inclusive of the bounding cysteine and phenylalanine, the CDR3 is 14 residues long. The sequence is cut down to CDR3 DNA, 42 bases in frame from base 1. V was cut back by 5 bases and J by 5 bases, leaving a gap of 16 bases between them. In the case of this clone: No antigen is known for it. No much larger clone exists at a distance of one base, and base qualities are not known.

Specimen: peripheral blood. The TCR originated in a woman in her forties or fifties with acute or convalescent COVID-19. The rearrangement combines TRBV19 with TRBJ2-7, and possibly TRBD1, on 7 matching bases. The CDR3 protein: CASSPPDREDEQYF. The DNA sequence is given as TGTGCCAGTAGTCCCCCTGACAGGGAGGACGAGCAGTACTTC.